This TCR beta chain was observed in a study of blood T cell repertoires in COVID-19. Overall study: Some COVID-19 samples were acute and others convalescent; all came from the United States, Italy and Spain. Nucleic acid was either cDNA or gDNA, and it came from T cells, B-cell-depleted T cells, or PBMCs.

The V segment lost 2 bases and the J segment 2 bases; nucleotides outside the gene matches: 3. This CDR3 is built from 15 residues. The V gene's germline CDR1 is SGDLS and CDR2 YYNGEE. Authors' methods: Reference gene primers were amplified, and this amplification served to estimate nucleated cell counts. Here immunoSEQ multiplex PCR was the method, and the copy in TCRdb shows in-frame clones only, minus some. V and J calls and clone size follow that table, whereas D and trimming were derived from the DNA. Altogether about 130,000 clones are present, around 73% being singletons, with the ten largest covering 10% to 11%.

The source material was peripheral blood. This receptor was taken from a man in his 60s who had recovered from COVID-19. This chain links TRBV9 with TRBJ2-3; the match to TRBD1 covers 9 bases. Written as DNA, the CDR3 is TGTGCCAGCAGCGTGGGGACAGGGAACACAGATACGCAGTATTTT. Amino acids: CASSVGTGNTDTQYF. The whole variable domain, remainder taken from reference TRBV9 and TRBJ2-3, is DSGVTQTPKHLITATGQRVTLRCSPRSGDLSVYWYQQSLDQGLQFLIQYYNGEERAKGNILERFSAQQFPDLHSELNLSSLELGDSALYFCASSVGTGNTDTQYFGPGTRLTVL.